This T cell receptor (beta chain) is from a study of T cells in Graves' hyperthyroidism and ophthalmopathy. This clonotype showed up just once. Its antigen is currently unknown. Trimming pared 3 bases from V and 5 bases from J, leaving 8 bases between. The CDR3 length is 12 residues. Study results and caveats: Most clonotypes expanded in thyroid above 0.001 were likewise present in blood.

TCR beta CDR3 sequences were amplified from RNA transcripts. Primed by the HTBI set, a first-round RT-PCR was run on the TCR CDR3. TCRdb called the multiplex PCR reads again in MiXCR, with one record for every CDR3 protein. The sample records hundreds of thousands of distinct CDR3 sequences, over 35% being singletons. The sequencing sample was made of blood. This chain joins TRBV12-3 or TRBV12-4 and TRBJ2-7; D remains unclear. The receptor's source is a man aged 18 to 35 with Graves' hyperthyroidism. For the CDR3, the DNA is TGTGCCAGCAGTTTGTTACGCGACGAGCAGTACTTC. Protein sequence: CASSLLRDEQYF.